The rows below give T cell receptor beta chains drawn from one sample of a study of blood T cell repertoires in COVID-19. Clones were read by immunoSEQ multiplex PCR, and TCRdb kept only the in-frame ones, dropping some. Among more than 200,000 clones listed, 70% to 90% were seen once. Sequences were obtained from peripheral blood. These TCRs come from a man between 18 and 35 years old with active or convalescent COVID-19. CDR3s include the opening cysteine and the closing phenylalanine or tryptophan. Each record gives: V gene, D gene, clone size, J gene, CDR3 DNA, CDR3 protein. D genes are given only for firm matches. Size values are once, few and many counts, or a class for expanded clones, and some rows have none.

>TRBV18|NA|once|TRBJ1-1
TGTGCCAGCTCACCTAACAGGGTGAACACTGAAGCTTTCTTT
CASSPNRVNTEAFF
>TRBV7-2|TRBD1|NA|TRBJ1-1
TGTGCCAGCAGCTCCCGACAGGGGATGTCTGAAGCTTTCTTT
CASSSRQGMSEAFF
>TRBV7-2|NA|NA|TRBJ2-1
TGTGCCAGCAGCTTAGATGGTGCAGGGCTCGGTGAGCAGTTCTTC
CASSLDGAGLGEQFF
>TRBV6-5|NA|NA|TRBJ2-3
TGTGCCAGCAGTCCTTCGGGGGTTGGTACGCAGTATTTT
CASSPSGVGTQYF
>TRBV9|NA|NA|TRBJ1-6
TGTGCCAGCAGCGTAACACTAGACCCCTTGGACAGCGGCCCCCTCCACTTT
CASSVTLDPLDSGPLHF
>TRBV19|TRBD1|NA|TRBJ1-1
TGTGCCAGTAGGCTCGGGACAGGCACGAACACTGAAGCTTTCTTT
CASRLGTGTNTEAFF
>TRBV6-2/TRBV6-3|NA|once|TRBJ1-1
TGTGCCAGCAGTTACGTACAGGGTGGAACCGGCACTGAAGCTTTCTTT
CASSYVQGGTGTEAFF
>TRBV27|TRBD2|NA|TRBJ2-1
TGTGCCAGCAGTTTACTGGTAGCGGGGGGCCACGATATACCTTCCTACAATGAGCAGTTCTTC
CASSLLVAGGHDIPSYNEQFF
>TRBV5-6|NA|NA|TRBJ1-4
TGTGCCAGCAGCCGTGGGGTCCAGGGCGAAAAACTGTTTTTT
CASSRGVQGEKLFF
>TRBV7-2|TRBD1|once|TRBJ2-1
TGTGCCAGCAGCGTATTAAACAGGGGGGAGCAGTTCTTC
CASSVLNRGEQFF
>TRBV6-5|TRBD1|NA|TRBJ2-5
TGTGCCAGCAGCCCAGGGACAGGGGGCGGGGAGACCCAGTACTTC
CASSPGTGGGETQYF
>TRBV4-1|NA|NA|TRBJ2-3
TGCGCCAGCAGCCAAGGGCTGATGCAGTATTTT
CASSQGLMQYF
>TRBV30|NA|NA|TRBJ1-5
TGTGCCTGGAGTGTACTAAGAGGCAGGGGACAGCCCCAGCATTTT
CAWSVLRGRGQPQHF
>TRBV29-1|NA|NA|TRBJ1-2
TGCAGCGTTGAAGCGAGCCGGGGGTACCACTATGGCTACACCTTC
CSVEASRGYHYGYTF
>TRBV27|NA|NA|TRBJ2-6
TGTGCCACTCACCGGGGATTCTCTAGTGGGGCCAACGTCCTGACTTTC
CATHRGFSSGANVLTF
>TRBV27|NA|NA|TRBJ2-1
TGTGCCAGCAAAACTAGTAATGAGCAGTTCTTC
CASKTSNEQFF
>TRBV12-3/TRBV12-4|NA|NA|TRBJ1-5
TGTGCCAGCAGTACAGGGCTCCAGCCCCAGCATTTT
CASSTGLQPQHF
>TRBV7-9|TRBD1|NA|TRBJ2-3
TGTGCCAGCAGCCCAGGACAGGGTGGGGATACGCAGTATTTT
CASSPGQGGDTQYF
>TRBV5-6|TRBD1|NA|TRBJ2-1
TGTGCCAGCAGCTGGGCCGGGACAGGCGTCAATGAGCAGTTCTTC
CASSWAGTGVNEQFF
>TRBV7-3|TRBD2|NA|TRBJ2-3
TGTGCCAGCAGCTTAGCGGGGGGGCCGGCAGATACGCAGTATTTT
CASSLAGGPADTQYF
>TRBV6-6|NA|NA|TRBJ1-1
TGTGCCAGCAGTTATCAAAACCGGGAAGCTTTCTTT
CASSYQNREAFF
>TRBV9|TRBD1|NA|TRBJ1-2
TGTGCCAGCAGCGTAGCCGGACAGGGGGGTGGTGGCTACACCTTC
CASSVAGQGGGGYTF
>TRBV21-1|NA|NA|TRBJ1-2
TGTGCCAGCAGCAAAGAGGGGATTAACTATGGCTACACCTTC
CASSKEGINYGYTF
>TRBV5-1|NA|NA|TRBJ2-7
TGCGCCAGCAGCCTAGGAGGTCAAGGGCGACGACTAGAGCAGTACTTC
CASSLGGQGRRLEQYF
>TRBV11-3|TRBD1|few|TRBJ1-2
TGTGCCAGCATGCGACCGGGACAGGGGGCGTACTATGGCTACACCTTC
CASMRPGQGAYYGYTF
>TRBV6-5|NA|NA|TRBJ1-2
TGTGCCAGCAGTAGAATTGCGGGGGGCAACTATGGCTACACCTTC
CASSRIAGGNYGYTF
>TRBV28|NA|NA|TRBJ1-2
TGTGCCAGCAGTTTATTAGGAGGGGCGGAAGGCTACACCTTC
CASSLLGGAEGYTF
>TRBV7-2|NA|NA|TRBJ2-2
TGTGCCAGCAGCTTAAGTTACAGGGTCGTGACCGGGGAGCTGTTTTTT
CASSLSYRVVTGELFF
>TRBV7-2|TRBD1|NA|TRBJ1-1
TGTGCCAGCAGCCTGACAGGGAGCCCTGAAGCTTTCTTT
CASSLTGSPEAFF
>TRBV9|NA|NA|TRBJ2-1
TGTGCCAGCAGTGCAACCGCAGGGGAAGGCTACAATGAGCAGTTCTTC
CASSATAGEGYNEQFF
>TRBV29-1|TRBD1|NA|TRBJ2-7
TGCAGCGTGGGACAGGGGGACTACGAGCAGTACTTC
CSVGQGDYEQYF
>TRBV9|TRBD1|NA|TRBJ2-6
TGTGCCAGCAGCCAGACGGGACAGGCCATCTCTGGGGCCAACGTCCTGACTTTC
CASSQTGQAISGANVLTF
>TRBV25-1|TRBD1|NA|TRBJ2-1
TGTGCCAGCAGTGCCGGACAGGTATGGAATGAGCAGTTCTTC
CASSAGQVWNEQFF
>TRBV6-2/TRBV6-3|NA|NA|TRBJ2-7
TGTGCCAGCAGTTATTTGTTGGGATTCAGGGGATCCGGCGAGCAGTACTTC
CASSYLLGFRGSGEQYF
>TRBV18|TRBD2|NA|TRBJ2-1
TGTGCCAGCTCACAGTACCTAGCGGGGGGGCAAAATGAGCAGTTCTTC
CASSQYLAGGQNEQFF
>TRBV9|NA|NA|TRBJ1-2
TGTGCCAGCAGCGTAGATGGGGGGATCTACACCTTC
CASSVDGGIYTF
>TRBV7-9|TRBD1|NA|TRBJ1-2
TGTGCCAGCAGCCAACCCCCCGGGACAGCAATACCCTATGGCTACACCTTC
CASSQPPGTAIPYGYTF
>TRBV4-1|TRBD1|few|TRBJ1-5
TGCGCCAGCAGCCAAGGGACAGGCGTTCTCAATCAGCCCCAGCATTTT
CASSQGTGVLNQPQHF